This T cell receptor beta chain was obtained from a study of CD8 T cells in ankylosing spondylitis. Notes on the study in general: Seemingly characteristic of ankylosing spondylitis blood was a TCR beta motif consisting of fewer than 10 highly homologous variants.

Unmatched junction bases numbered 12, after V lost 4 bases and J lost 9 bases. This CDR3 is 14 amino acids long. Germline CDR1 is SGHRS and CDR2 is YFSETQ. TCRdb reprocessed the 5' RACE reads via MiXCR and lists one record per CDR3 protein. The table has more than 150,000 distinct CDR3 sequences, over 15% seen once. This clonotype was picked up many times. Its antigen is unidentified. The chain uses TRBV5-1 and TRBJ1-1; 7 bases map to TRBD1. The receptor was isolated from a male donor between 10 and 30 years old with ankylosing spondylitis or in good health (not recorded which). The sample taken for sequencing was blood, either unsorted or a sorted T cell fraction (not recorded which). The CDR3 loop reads CASSIGGSDAQAFF. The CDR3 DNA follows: TGCGCCAGCAGCATAGGGGGCTCAGATGCCCAAGCTTTCTTT.